The clone carrying this T cell receptor beta chain appeared a single time. The antigen is undetermined. The sample originates from a study of cytomegalovirus exposure and HLA in healthy donors. General observations from the study: The authors enumerated over 150 TCR beta chains as linked to cytomegalovirus.

Trimming left V 0 bases short and J 4 bases short, with 13 bases between. Germline values: CDR1 MGHRA, CDR2 YSYEKL. There are 16 residues in the CDR3. Sequencing used immunoSEQ multiplex PCR; TCRdb keeps in-frame clones, though not all of them. The top ten hold around 1.1% of the sample, which has approximately 100,000 clones, about 94% seen once. The V gene is TRBV4-1, the J gene TRBJ1-5, with a possible D match to TRBD1 (6 bases). Material: PBMCs. The TCR sequence derives from a woman between 25 and 40 years old in good health and CMV-seropositive. CDR3 DNA sequence: TGCGCCAGCAGCCAAGATGAGGGACACTCAAATCAGCCCCAGCATTTT. Translating it yields CASSQDEGHSNQPQHF.